Listed below are T cell receptor beta chains from one sample, sequenced in a study of CD8 T cells in Susac syndrome. TCRdb analysed the immunoSEQ multiplex PCR reads with MiXCR anew, one entry per CDR3 protein. The sample contains about 150,000 distinct CDR3 sequences, 94% of which appear only once. The sequencing sample was made of CD8+ T cells from PBMCs. Receptors originate from a human donor with multiple sclerosis. The CDR3 runs from the conserved cysteine through the conserved F or W. D genes are given only for firm matches. The listing skips clone size in some rows; elsewhere it reads once, few, many or a size class.

clone size: .; D gene: TRBD1; V gene: TRBV3-1; J gene: TRBJ2-3; CDR3 protein: CASSLGQGLADTQYF; CDR3 DNA: TGTGCCAGCAGCCTCGGACAGGGGTTGGCAGATACGCAGTATTTT
clone size: .; D gene: .; V gene: TRBV6-5; J gene: TRBJ1-2; CDR3 protein: CASSSGRVEGYTF; CDR3 DNA: TGTGCCAGCAGTTCCGGCAGGGTGGAAGGCTACACCTTC
clone size: .; D gene: .; V gene: TRBV6-2/TRBV6-3; J gene: TRBJ1-2; CDR3 protein: CASSYSPYYGYTF; CDR3 DNA: TGTGCCAGCAGTTACTCGCCCTACTATGGCTACACCTTC
clone size: .; D gene: .; V gene: TRBV9; J gene: TRBJ2-7; CDR3 protein: CASSSGTGVEQYF; CDR3 DNA: TGTGCCAGCAGCTCGGGGACGGGGGTCGAGCAGTACTTC
clone size: .; D gene: TRBD1; V gene: TRBV7-9; J gene: TRBJ2-1; CDR3 protein: CASRGQGANEQFF; CDR3 DNA: TGTGCCAGCAGGGGACAGGGGGCGAATGAGCAGTTCTTC
clone size: .; D gene: .; V gene: TRBV9; J gene: TRBJ1-5; CDR3 protein: CASSATGTNQPQHF; CDR3 DNA: TGTGCCAGCAGCGCGACAGGAACCAATCAGCCCCAGCATTTT
clone size: .; D gene: TRBD1; V gene: TRBV20-1; J gene: TRBJ1-2; CDR3 protein: CSALGQLGIDYGYTF; CDR3 DNA: TGCAGTGCTTTGGGACAGCTCGGAATTGACTATGGCTACACCTTC
clone size: .; D gene: TRBD1; V gene: TRBV7-9; J gene: TRBJ2-6; CDR3 protein: CASSGSQGDPSMANVLTF; CDR3 DNA: TGTGCCAGCAGCGGTTCCCAGGGGGATCCCTCAATGGCCAACGTCCTGACTTTC
clone size: few; D gene: .; V gene: TRBV5-6; J gene: TRBJ1-1; CDR3 protein: CASSPGSNTEAFF; CDR3 DNA: TGTGCCAGCAGCCCCGGGAGTAACACTGAAGCTTTCTTT
clone size: .; D gene: .; V gene: TRBV7-9; J gene: TRBJ2-1; CDR3 protein: CASSPQSVRESEQFF; CDR3 DNA: TGTGCCAGCAGCCCCCAGTCCGTCAGGGAGAGTGAGCAGTTCTTC
clone size: .; D gene: .; V gene: TRBV6-2/TRBV6-3; J gene: TRBJ1-5; CDR3 protein: CASISRGQFSNQPQHF; CDR3 DNA: TGTGCCAGCATCAGCCGGGGGCAATTCAGCAATCAGCCCCAGCATTTT
clone size: once; D gene: TRBD1; V gene: TRBV10-3; J gene: TRBJ2-1; CDR3 protein: CATGGVEQFF; CDR3 DNA: TGTGCCACAGGGGGCGTTGAGCAGTTCTTC
clone size: .; D gene: .; V gene: TRBV5-6; J gene: TRBJ1-2; CDR3 protein: CASSQGSVYGYTF; CDR3 DNA: TGTGCCAGCAGCCAGGGGTCCGTTTATGGCTACACCTTC
clone size: .; D gene: TRBD2; V gene: TRBV6-2/TRBV6-3; J gene: TRBJ2-3; CDR3 protein: CASSPRGGADTQYF; CDR3 DNA: TGTGCCAGCAGCCCCCGCGGGGGGGCAGATACGCAGTATTTT
clone size: .; D gene: .; V gene: TRBV27; J gene: TRBJ1-1; CDR3 protein: CASSRTGRTEAFF; CDR3 DNA: TGTGCCAGCAGTAGAACAGGACGGACTGAAGCTTTCTTT
clone size: .; D gene: .; V gene: TRBV2; J gene: TRBJ2-7; CDR3 protein: CASSGLSSPYEQYF; CDR3 DNA: TGTGCCAGCAGTGGACTCTCTAGCCCCTACGAGCAGTACTTC
clone size: .; D gene: .; V gene: TRBV6-2/TRBV6-3; J gene: TRBJ1-5; CDR3 protein: CATGLGGLRPQHF; CDR3 DNA: TGTGCCACCGGACTCGGGGGTCTTCGGCCCCAGCATTTT
clone size: .; D gene: .; V gene: TRBV29-1; J gene: TRBJ2-2; CDR3 protein: CSVVWGVPNTGELFF; CDR3 DNA: TGCAGCGTTGTTTGGGGAGTCCCGAACACCGGGGAGCTGTTTTTT
clone size: .; D gene: .; V gene: TRBV20-1; J gene: TRBJ1-3; CDR3 protein: CSARGGSVGNTIYF; CDR3 DNA: TGCAGTGCTAGAGGGGGCAGCGTTGGAAACACCATATATTTT
clone size: .; D gene: .; V gene: TRBV3-1; J gene: TRBJ2-1; CDR3 protein: CASSQVFRASNNEQFF; CDR3 DNA: TGTGCCAGCAGCCAAGTTTTTCGGGCAAGCAACAATGAGCAGTTCTTC
clone size: .; D gene: TRBD2; V gene: TRBV3-1; J gene: TRBJ2-1; CDR3 protein: CASSQRTSRRLGDEQFF; CDR3 DNA: TGTGCCAGCAGCCAACGGACTAGCCGTAGGTTGGGGGATGAGCAGTTCTTC
clone size: .; D gene: .; V gene: TRBV12-3/TRBV12-4; J gene: TRBJ2-1; CDR3 protein: CASSPSVGYNEQFF; CDR3 DNA: TGTGCCAGCAGCCCTTCCGTAGGGTACAATGAGCAGTTCTTC
clone size: .; D gene: .; V gene: TRBV30; J gene: TRBJ2-2; CDR3 protein: CAWSVGQVTGELFF; CDR3 DNA: TGTGCCTGGAGTGTAGGGCAAGTCACCGGGGAGCTGTTTTTT
clone size: .; D gene: TRBD1; V gene: TRBV27; J gene: TRBJ2-7; CDR3 protein: CASGRTGTGVYEQYF; CDR3 DNA: TGTGCCAGCGGACGAACCGGGACAGGAGTATACGAGCAGTACTTC
clone size: .; D gene: .; V gene: TRBV13; J gene: TRBJ1-1; CDR3 protein: CASSLNAEAFF; CDR3 DNA: TGTGCCAGCAGCTTAAATGCTGAAGCTTTCTTT
clone size: .; D gene: TRBD1; V gene: TRBV29-1; J gene: TRBJ2-7; CDR3 protein: CSVRTGFYEQYF; CDR3 DNA: TGCAGCGTTCGGACAGGGTTCTACGAGCAGTACTTC
clone size: .; D gene: .; V gene: TRBV4-1; J gene: TRBJ1-1; CDR3 protein: CASQSRGQTNTEAFF; CDR3 DNA: TGCGCCAGCCAGTCTAGGGGACAAACGAACACTGAAGCTTTCTTT
clone size: .; D gene: .; V gene: TRBV7-8; J gene: TRBJ1-2; CDR3 protein: CASRSSNRDGYGYTF; CDR3 DNA: TGTGCCAGCAGATCTTCGAACCGGGACGGCTATGGCTACACCTTC
clone size: .; D gene: .; V gene: TRBV9; J gene: TRBJ2-6; CDR3 protein: CASSIRQSGANVLTF; CDR3 DNA: TGTGCCAGCAGCATTAGACAGTCTGGGGCCAACGTCCTGACTTTC
clone size: .; D gene: .; V gene: TRBV12-5; J gene: TRBJ2-1; CDR3 protein: CASAPPGPTYNEQFF; CDR3 DNA: TGTGCTAGTGCCCCGCCGGGACCCACCTACAATGAGCAGTTCTTC
clone size: .; D gene: TRBD1; V gene: TRBV7-3; J gene: TRBJ1-2; CDR3 protein: CASSLGTGVGYTF; CDR3 DNA: TGTGCCAGCAGCCTAGGGACAGGGGTTGGCTACACCTTC
clone size: .; D gene: .; V gene: TRBV4-3; J gene: TRBJ2-3; CDR3 protein: CASSEDISDTQYF; CDR3 DNA: TGCGCCAGCAGCGAAGATATTTCGGATACGCAGTATTTT
clone size: .; D gene: TRBD2; V gene: TRBV5-1; J gene: TRBJ2-2; CDR3 protein: CASRSPRGAGELFF; CDR3 DNA: TGCGCCAGCAGAAGTCCCCGGGGGGCCGGGGAGCTGTTTTTT
clone size: .; D gene: .; V gene: TRBV7-8; J gene: TRBJ2-7; CDR3 protein: CASSLAPEGTYEQYF; CDR3 DNA: TGTGCCAGCAGCTTAGCCCCGGAGGGGACCTACGAGCAGTACTTC